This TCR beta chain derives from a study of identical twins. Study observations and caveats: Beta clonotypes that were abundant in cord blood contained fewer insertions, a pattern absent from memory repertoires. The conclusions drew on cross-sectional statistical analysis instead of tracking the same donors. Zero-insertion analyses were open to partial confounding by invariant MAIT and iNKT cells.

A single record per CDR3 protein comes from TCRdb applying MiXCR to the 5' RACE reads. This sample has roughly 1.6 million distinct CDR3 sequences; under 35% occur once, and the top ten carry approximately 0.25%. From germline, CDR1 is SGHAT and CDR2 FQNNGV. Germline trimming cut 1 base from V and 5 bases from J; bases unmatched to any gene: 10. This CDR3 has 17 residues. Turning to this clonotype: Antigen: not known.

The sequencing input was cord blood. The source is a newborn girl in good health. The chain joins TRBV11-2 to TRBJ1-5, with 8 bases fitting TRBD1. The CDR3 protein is CASSLGQGISNDQPQHF. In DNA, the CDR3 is TGTGCCAGCAGCTTAGGACAGGGGATCTCGAACGATCAGCCCCAGCATTTT.